This TCR beta chain was captured in a study of blood T cell repertoires in COVID-19. Per germline, CDR1 MGHDK and CDR2 SYGVNS. The germline V and J ends were trimmed by 2 bases and 3 bases, with 11 bases remaining between them. This CDR3 comprises 14 residues. TCRdb's copy holds only in-frame clones and misses some; the assay was immunoSEQ multiplex PCR. Of some 120,000 clones listed, more than 75% were seen once; the top ten hold about 1.6%. The receptor's source is a human donor in a cohort sampled during active COVID-19. The genes are TRBV25-1 and TRBJ2-7; perhaps TRBD2 as D (5 bases). What was sequenced was peripheral blood. The CDR3 loop is CASSERGLNYEQYF. The CDR3 nucleotides read TGTGCCAGCAGTGAACGAGGACTGAACTACGAGCAGTACTTC.